This T cell receptor (beta chain) was identified in a study of blood T cell repertoires in COVID-19. Across the study: Sites across the United States, Italy and Spain contributed samples from acute and convalescent COVID-19. Sources were T cells, B-cell-depleted T cells, or PBMCs; the material itself was cDNA or gDNA.

Authors' data handling: Amplification of reference gene primers provided the estimated nucleated cell counts. Profiling relied on immunoSEQ multiplex PCR, and the TCRdb table lists in-frame clones only, not all of them. V and J calls and clone size are copied from that table; D and trimming were computed from the DNA. The data contain about 120,000 clones, roughly 90% of them singletons. The receptor's source is a man aged 35-49 years with acute or convalescent COVID-19. Sequencing was performed on peripheral blood.

In DNA, the CDR3 is TGTGCCAGCAGCTTAGTAGGGACAGGGGGTTACTATGGCTACACCTTC. It is translated as CASSLVGTGGYYGYTF. The rearrangement uses TRBV7-8 and TRBJ1-2, with 11 bases lining up with TRBD1. This CDR3 comprises 16 residues. Trimming at V came to 1 base and at J to 3 bases, leaving 4 bases not matched to a gene. The V gene's germline CDR1 is SGHVS and CDR2 FQNEAQ. Full variable domain (rest looked up from reference TRBV7-8 and TRBJ1-2): GAGVSQSPRYKVAKRGQDVALRCDPISGHVSLFWYQQALGQGPEFLTYFQNEAQLDKSGLPSDRFFAERPEGSVSTLKIQRTQQEDSAVYLCASSLVGTGGYYGYTFGSGTRLTVV.